Following are 17 T cell receptor beta chains from one sample sequenced in a study of blood T cell repertoires in COVID-19. The table came from immunoSEQ multiplex PCR; TCRdb's copy has only in-frame clones and leaves some out. This sample yields hundreds of thousands of clones, of which 80% to 90% are seen a single time; more than 1.4% belongs to the top ten. The sequencing sample was made of peripheral blood. The receptors derive from a woman younger than 45 with active or convalescent COVID-19.

The chain combines TRBV10-3 with TRBJ2-7, with 13 bases matching TRBD2. The trim removed 6 bases at V and 5 bases at J, leaving 7 bases unmatched. This CDR3 spans 15 amino acids. CDR1 and CDR2 (germline): ENHRY, SYGVKD. In DNA form, the CDR3 reads TGTGCCATCAGAGGTCTTGGACTAGCGGGAGACGAGCAGTACTTC. Translating it yields CAIRGLGLAGDEQYF.

The gene calls are TRBV18 and TRBJ2-5; 12 nucleotides align to TRBD2. Unmatched junction bases numbered 12, after V lost 6 bases and J lost 4 bases. Germline loops: CDR1 KGHSH, CDR2 LQKENI. This CDR3 region has 17 residues. In DNA form, the CDR3 reads TGTGCCAGCTCGTCCGGGACTAGCGGGTCCGGCGGAGAGACCCAGTACTTC. It specifies CASSSGTSGSGGETQYF.

The V and J genes are TRBV7-8 and TRBJ2-5, with TRBD2 matching 11 bases. The CDR3 totals 19 residues. With V trimmed by 5 bases and J by 3 bases, 17 bases remained unmatched. Germline-derived CDR1 and CDR2 are SGHVS and FQNEAQ. The CDR3 DNA sequence: TGTGCCAGCAGCCCGGGTAGGACTAGCGGGTCGGATTTAGAAGAGACCCAGTACTTC. It is translated as CASSPGRTSGSDLEETQYF.

This clone was detected once. The V gene is TRBV15, the J gene TRBJ1-2; TRBD1 aligns across 8 bases. Trimming cost V 5 bases and J 4 bases; bases outside gene matches: 3. Germline V gene lookup returns CDR1 LNHNV and CDR2 YYDKDF (reference sequence). The CDR3 covers 13 residues. CDR3 bases: TGTGCCACCAGCCCAGGGGGCGGCTATGGCTACACCTTC. Its translation: CATSPGGGYGYTF.

The rearrangement joins TRBV11-2 to TRBJ2-5, with 8 bases that match TRBD2. CDR1 is SGHAT and CDR2 is FQNNGV in the germline V gene. Trimming at V came to 3 bases and at J to 2 bases, leaving 5 bases not matched to a gene. This CDR3 has 15 residues. CDR3 in amino acids: CASSFLLAGQETQYF. DNA for the CDR3: TGTGCCAGCAGCTTCCTTTTAGCGGGGCAAGAGACCCAGTACTTC. The full variable domain, completed using reference TRBV11-2 and TRBJ2-5, is EAGVAQSPRYKIIEKRQSVAFWCNPISGHATLYWYQQILGQGPKLLIQFQNNGVVDDSQLPKDRFSAERLKGVDSTLKIQPAKLEDSAVYLCASSFLLAGQETQYFGPGTRLLVL.

This clone was observed a single time. The V gene is TRBV19, the J gene TRBJ1-4; D is unresolved. Trimming stripped 5 bases from V and 8 bases from J, with 12 bases between. CDR1 LNHDA and CDR2 SQIVND come from the germline V gene (reference sequence). CDR3 length equals 13 residues. In nucleotides, the CDR3 is TGTGCCAGTAGTTTTAATGTCGGGGAAAAACTGTTTTTT. Its protein product is CASSFNVGEKLFF.

The genes are TRBV5-1 and TRBJ1-5, with 7 bases fitting TRBD1. The length of the CDR3 is 15 residues. Germline-derived CDR1 and CDR2 are SGHRS and YFSETQ. V lost 2 bases, J lost 2 bases, and 4 bases stayed unmatched. This CDR3 reads CASSFTGVGNQPQHF. The CDR3 coding sequence is TGCGCCAGCAGCTTTACAGGGGTCGGCAATCAGCCCCAGCATTTT. Supplemented by reference TRBV5-1 and TRBJ1-5, the full variable domain reads KAGVTQTPRYLIKTRGQQVTLSCSPISGHRSVSWYQQTPGQGLQFLFEYFSETQRNKGNFPGRFSGRQFSNSRSEMNVSTLELGDSALYLCASSFTGVGNQPQHFGDGTRLSIL.

The J gene is TRBJ2-7, the V gene TRBV10-3; 8 bases align to TRBD2. The CDR3 is 15 amino acids. From germline, CDR1 is ENHRY and CDR2 SYGVKD. V gave up 4 bases and J gave up 6 bases; unmatched junction bases: 11. Here the CDR3 DNA reads TGTGCCATCAGTGCCTCTAGCGGGTCCGGAGGCGAGCAGTACTTC. It is translated as CAISASSGSGGEQYF.

This clone showed up just once. The chain couples TRBV19 to TRBJ1-5; a possible D gene is TRBD1 (6 bases). Germline CDR1 is LNHDA and CDR2 is SQIVND (reference sequence). Trimming stripped 4 bases from V and 4 bases from J, with 17 bases between. This CDR3 spans 16 amino acids. The CDR3 region is CASSREQGLANQPQHF. The CDR3 nucleotides read TGTGCCAGTAGTAGAGAACAGGGATTAGCGAATCAGCCCCAGCATTTT.

This clone appeared once. The gene calls are TRBV7-6 and TRBJ2-7; TRBD2 agrees at 10 bases. The CDR3 is 15 residues long. The trim removed 2 bases at V and 2 bases at J, leaving 3 bases unmatched. CDR1 SGHVS and CDR2 FNYEAQ come from the germline V gene. The CDR3 loop reads CASSLPSGGTYEQYF. The CDR3 DNA is TGTGCCAGCAGCTTACCTAGCGGGGGAACCTACGAGCAGTACTTC.

This sequence joins TRBV2 and TRBJ1-2; D call uncertain. CDR1 and CDR2 from the germline V gene are SNHLY and FYNNEI. V dropped 8 bases and J dropped 8 bases, with 15 bases sitting between them. This CDR3 region has 12 residues. CDR3 coding DNA: TGTGCCAGCGGACTGGAGACGCAAGGCTACACCTTC. It codes for CASGLETQGYTF.

The V call is TRBV19, the J call TRBJ1-5, with 9 bases fitting TRBD1. Germline V gene sequence: CDR1 LNHDA, CDR2 SQIVND (reference sequence). The length of the CDR3 is 15 residues. V was pared by 7 bases and J by 5 bases, with 9 bases of the junction left unmatched. The CDR3 DNA reads TGTGCCAGTACCCCGGGACAGGGACTCGATCAGCCCCAGCATTTT. This codes for CASTPGQGLDQPQHF.

The chain joins TRBV19 to TRBJ1-6; a weak D match, TRBD1 (6 bases). Trimming shortened V by 3 bases and J by 7 bases, and 13 bases separated the two germline ends. In germline, CDR1 is LNHDA, CDR2 SQIVND (reference sequence). The CDR3 loop spans 15 amino acids. As DNA, the CDR3 is TGTGCCAGTAGTATCTCCGGGACACAGAATTCACCCCTCCACTTT. Translation gives CASSISGTQNSPLHF.

The chain combines TRBV4-2 with TRBJ2-7; D perhaps matches TRBD2 (7 bases). CDR3 length: 18 residues. Germline assignment: CDR1 LGHNA and CDR2 YNFKEQ. The ends were cut back, 0 bases at V and 3 bases at J, with 21 bases in the middle. This CDR3 reads CASSQELIGGGRLYEQYF. The DNA for the CDR3 is TGTGCCAGCAGCCAAGAATTGATCGGCGGGGGCCGCCTCTACGAGCAGTACTTC.

V gene TRBV27 combines with J gene TRBJ2-2, with TRBD2 matching over 7 bases. Germline V lookup: CDR1 MNHEY, CDR2 SMNVEV (reference sequence). This CDR3 region has 14 residues. J lost 6 bases, V lost 2 bases, and 3 bases had no gene match. The CDR3 nucleotides read TGTGCCAGCAGTTTACGGGGGGTATCCGGGGAGCTGTTTTTT. It specifies CASSLRGVSGELFF.

The genes are TRBV4-2 and TRBJ1-1; tentatively, D is TRBD1 (5 bases). In germline, CDR1 is LGHNA, CDR2 YNFKEQ. Trimming cost V 0 bases and J 4 bases, with 12 bases left between them. This CDR3 is 15 amino acids long. In nucleotides, the CDR3 is TGTGCCAGCAGCCAAGATTCCTTTAGGGGCACTGAAGCTTTCTTT. Translation: CASSQDSFRGTEAFF.

The V gene is TRBV3-1 (or the pseudogene TRBV3-2), the J gene TRBJ1-1, with no clear D. The germline V gene encodes CDR1 LGHDT and CDR2 YNNKEL (reference sequence). Trimming took off 1 base at V and 1 base at J, with 4 bases between the two ends. The CDR3 spans 13 residues. CDR3 nucleotide sequence: TGTGCCAGCAGCCAAGCGGGGAACACTGAAGCTTTCTTT. This translates into CASSQAGNTEAFF.